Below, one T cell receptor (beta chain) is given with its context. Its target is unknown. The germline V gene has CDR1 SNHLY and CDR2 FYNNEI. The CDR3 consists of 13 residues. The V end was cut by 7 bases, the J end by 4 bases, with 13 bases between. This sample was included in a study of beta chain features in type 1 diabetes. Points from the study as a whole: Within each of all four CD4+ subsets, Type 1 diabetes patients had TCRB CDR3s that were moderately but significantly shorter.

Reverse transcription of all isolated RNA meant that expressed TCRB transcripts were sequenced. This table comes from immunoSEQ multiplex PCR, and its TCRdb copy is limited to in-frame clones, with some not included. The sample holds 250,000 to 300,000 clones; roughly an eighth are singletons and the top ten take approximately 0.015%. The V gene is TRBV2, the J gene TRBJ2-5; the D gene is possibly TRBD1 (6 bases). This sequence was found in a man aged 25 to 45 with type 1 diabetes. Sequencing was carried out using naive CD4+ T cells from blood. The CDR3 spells CASTANRAETQYF. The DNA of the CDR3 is TGTGCCAGCACCGCGAACAGGGCAGAGACCCAGTACTTC.